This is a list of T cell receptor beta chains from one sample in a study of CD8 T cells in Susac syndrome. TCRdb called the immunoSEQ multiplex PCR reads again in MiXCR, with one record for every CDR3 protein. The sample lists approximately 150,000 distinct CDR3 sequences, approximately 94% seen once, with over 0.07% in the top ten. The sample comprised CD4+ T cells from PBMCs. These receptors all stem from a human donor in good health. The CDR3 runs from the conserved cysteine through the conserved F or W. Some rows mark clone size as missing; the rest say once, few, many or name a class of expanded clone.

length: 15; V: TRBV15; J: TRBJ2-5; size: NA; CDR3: CATSSHSGRGETQYF
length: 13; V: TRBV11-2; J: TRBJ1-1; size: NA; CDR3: CASSFTGGDEAFF
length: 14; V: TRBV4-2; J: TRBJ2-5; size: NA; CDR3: CASSRDGAQETQYF
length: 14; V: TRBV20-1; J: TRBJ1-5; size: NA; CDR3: CSARAGTVNQPQHF
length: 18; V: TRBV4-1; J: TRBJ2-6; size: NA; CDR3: CASSQVDMGFSGANVLTF
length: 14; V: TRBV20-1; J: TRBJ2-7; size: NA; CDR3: CSAPPRGQVYEQYF
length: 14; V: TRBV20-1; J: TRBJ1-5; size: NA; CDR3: CSAMDRAGNQPQHF
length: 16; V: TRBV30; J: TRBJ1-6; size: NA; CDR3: CAWRAGQGLDNSPLHF
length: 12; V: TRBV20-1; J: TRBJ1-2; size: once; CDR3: CSADIRERGYTF
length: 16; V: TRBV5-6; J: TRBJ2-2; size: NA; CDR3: CASSLGPTTNTGELFF
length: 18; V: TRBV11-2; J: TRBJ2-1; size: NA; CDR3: CASSLSRAGLAGYNEQFF
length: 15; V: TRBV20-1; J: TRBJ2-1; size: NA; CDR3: CSARESSGRYNEQFF
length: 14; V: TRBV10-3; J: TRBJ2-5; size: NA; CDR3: CAITPGQGVETQYF
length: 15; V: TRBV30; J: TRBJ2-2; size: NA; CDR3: CAWSTGTPNTGELFF
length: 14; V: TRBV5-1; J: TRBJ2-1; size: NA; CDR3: CASSSGLPDNEQFF
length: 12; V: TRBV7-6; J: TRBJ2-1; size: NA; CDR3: CASSPKGDEQFF
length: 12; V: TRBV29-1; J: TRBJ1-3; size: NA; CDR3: CSVISSGNTIYF
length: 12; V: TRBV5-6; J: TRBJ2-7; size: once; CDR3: CASSLALGGQYF
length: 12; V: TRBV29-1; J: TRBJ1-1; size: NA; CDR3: CSVTGEGTEAFF
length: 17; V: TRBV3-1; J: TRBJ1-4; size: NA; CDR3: CASSSYRQGGVIEKLFF
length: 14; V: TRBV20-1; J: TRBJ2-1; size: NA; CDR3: CSARVRGWFNEQFF
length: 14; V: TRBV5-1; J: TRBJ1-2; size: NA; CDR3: CASSRGDTSYGYTF
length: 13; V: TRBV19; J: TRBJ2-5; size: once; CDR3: CASSGQAFETQYF
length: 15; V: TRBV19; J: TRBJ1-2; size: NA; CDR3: CASSIRNRGRNGYTF
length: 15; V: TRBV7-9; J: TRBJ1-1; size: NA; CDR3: CASSATGTMNTEAFF
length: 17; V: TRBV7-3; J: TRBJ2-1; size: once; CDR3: CASSLISGLTFSNEQFF
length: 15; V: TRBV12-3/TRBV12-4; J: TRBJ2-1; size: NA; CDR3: CASSSRGGAYNEQFF